This T cell receptor (beta chain) was profiled in a study of T cell responses to AZD1222 COVID-19 vaccine. Notes on this clone: Its antigen is not identified.

CDR3 length: 15 amino acids. V lost 3 bases and J 6 bases, leaving 18 bases between the germline ends. Germline values: CDR1 SGHDT, CDR2 YYEEEE. Using immunoSEQ multiplex PCR, the repertoire was profiled, and TCRdb retains in-frame clones only, with some absent. This table has 94,000 or so clones, 80% to 90% appearing once. Study-level results: Recipients of two AZD1222 doses showed rising Spike-specific TCR breadth and depth. The study reported that nearly half of spike-specific TCRs target unmutated variant regions. There were repertoire samples only from the period after the peak T cell response. It should be noted that donors were predominantly white British and more often female, and clonal diversity was possibly underestimated.

The chain uses TRBV5-6 and TRBJ1-1, with D perhaps TRBD1 (6 bases). Here the sequenced sample was peripheral blood, taken on day 0 of AZD1222 vaccination. The TCR was taken from an adult in good health. Here the CDR3 reads CASSSINRDLAEAFF. CDR3 DNA sequence: TGTGCCAGCAGCTCCATCAACAGGGATCTCGCTGAAGCTTTCTTT.